This T cell receptor beta chain derives from a study of CD8 T cells in Susac syndrome (dated by TCRdb to between 2018 and 2020). Background on the whole study: Of the Susac syndrome patients who were sequenced, roughly 6 had clinically active disease and roughly eight were in clinical remission. At the time of blood withdrawal, Susac syndrome patients were either therapy-naive, taking corticosteroids (with some also receiving IVIg), or on IVIg alone. The study used repertoire sequencing to test whether antigen drove CD8+ T cell activation and differentiation in Susac syndrome. What the research found in general, with its limitations: No clonal expansion was detected in the CD4+ T cell repertoire of Susac syndrome patients. The TCR sequencing and HLA analysis was acknowledged to have included a relatively small number of individuals.

CDR1 and CDR2 (LGHNA, YSLEER) derive from the germline V gene. The junction shows trimming of 0 bases on V and 6 bases on J, plus 14 bases between the germline ends. Counted from cysteine to phenylalanine, this CDR3 has 15 amino acids. Of all the DNA, just the CDR3 is kept, 45 bases in frame from base 1. With respect to this clonotype: Its antigen target is currently unknown. Per-nucleotide qualities are absent, and no much larger clonotype sits a single base away.

Peripheral blood CD8+ and CD4+ T cells from healthy donors, Susac syndrome patients and multiple sclerosis patients were profiled using high-throughput TCR beta sequencing. The Susac syndrome patients fulfilled recently defined diagnostic criteria for definite or probable disease. Bulk CD8+ and CD4+ T cells were purified by magnetic negative isolation, while CD8+ TEMRA cells were enriched using FACS. Blood was collected in EDTA tubes and processed within 24 hours, with PBMCs isolated through density gradient centrifugation. PBMCs intended for TCR sequencing were cryopreserved in liquid nitrogen and thawed later in a water bath at 37 degrees C. Purity of sorted or isolated CD4+, CD8+ and CD8+ TEMRA cells was at least 90%. RNA was extracted using the RNeasy kit, and about 0.45 to 1 ug of the RNA was reverse transcribed with random hexamers. The immunoSEQ multiplex PCR assay, covering 54 Vbeta and 13 Jbeta segments, was used to amplify TCR beta CDR3 regions. Bias from PCR amplification was corrected by using a synthetic template baseline for primer optimization and for computational correction. Per the source publication's procedure: Reads were annotated to V, D and J genes according to IMGT and were analyzed with immunoSEQ Analyzer, with only productive sequences retained. Clonality was calculated as one minus the Shannon entropy normalized by log2 of the number of productive unique sequences. Public and private clones were assessed among the 100 most prevalent clones of each patient and control. A clone was defined as Susac-specific if it was absent from the healthy and MS cohorts, from roughly 990 published viral clones and from other ImmuneACCESS disease sequences. The public sequencing data were trimmed at Q25 with fastp and processed into clonotypes with MiXCR by TCRdb, which kept only in-frame beta chains. CDR3 protein duplicates are merged, each entry listing the most common genes and DNA. TCRdb's processing, not the authors' own work, is the source of the V and J calls. For this sample there are about 180,000 distinct CDR3 sequences; 90% to 95% appear just once. The leading ten clones occupy over 0.095% of the sample.

The receptor was derived from a human donor with Susac syndrome. The sample was CD4+ T cells from PBMCs. The chain couples TRBV4-3 to TRBJ1-2; possibly the D gene is TRBD1, per 5 matching bases. This receptor carries the CDR3 CASSQDGGRVNGYTF. The nucleotide sequence is given as TGCGCCAGCAGCCAAGATGGTGGCAGGGTGAATGGCTACACCTTC.